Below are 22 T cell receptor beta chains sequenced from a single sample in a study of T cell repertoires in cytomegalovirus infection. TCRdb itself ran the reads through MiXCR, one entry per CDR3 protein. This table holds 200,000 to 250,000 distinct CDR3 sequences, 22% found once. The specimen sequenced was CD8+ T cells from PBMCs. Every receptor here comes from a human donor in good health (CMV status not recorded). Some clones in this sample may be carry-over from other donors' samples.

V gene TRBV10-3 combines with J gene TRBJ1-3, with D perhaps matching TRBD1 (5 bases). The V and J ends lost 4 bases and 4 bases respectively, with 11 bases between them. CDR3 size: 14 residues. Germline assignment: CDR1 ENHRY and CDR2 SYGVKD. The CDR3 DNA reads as TGTGCCATCAGTGGGGCAGGGTCGGGAAACACCATATATTTT. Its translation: CAISGAGSGNTIYF.

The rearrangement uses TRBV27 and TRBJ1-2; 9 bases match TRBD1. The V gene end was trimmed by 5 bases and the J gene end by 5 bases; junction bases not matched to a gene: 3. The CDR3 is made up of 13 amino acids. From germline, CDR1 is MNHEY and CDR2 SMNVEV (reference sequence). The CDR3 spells CASSVGTGYGYTF. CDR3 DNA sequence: TGTGCCAGCAGTGTCGGGACAGGGTATGGCTACACCTTC.

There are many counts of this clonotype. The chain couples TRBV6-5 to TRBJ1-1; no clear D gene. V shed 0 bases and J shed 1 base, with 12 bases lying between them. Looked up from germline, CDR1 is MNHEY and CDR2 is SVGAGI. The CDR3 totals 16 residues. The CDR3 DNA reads TGTGCCAGCAGTTACTCGAAATCCACAGAGAACACTGAAGCTTTCTTT. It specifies CASSYSKSTENTEAFF.

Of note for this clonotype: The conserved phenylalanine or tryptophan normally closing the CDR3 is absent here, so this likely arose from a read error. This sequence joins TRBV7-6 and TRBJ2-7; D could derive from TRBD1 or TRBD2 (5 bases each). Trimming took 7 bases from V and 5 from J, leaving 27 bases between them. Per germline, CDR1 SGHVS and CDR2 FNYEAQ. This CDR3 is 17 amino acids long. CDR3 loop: CASIPRGQGRDFDEQYL. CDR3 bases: TGTGCCAGCATCCCCCGGGGCCAGGGCCGTGATTTCGACGAGCAGTACCTC.

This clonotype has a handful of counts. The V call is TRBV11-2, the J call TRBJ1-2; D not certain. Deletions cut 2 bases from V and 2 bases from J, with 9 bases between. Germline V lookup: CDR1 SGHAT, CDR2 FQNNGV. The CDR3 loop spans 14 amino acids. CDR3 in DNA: TGTGCCAGCAGCTTATATCTAGGGAACTATGGCTACACCTTC. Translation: CASSLYLGNYGYTF.

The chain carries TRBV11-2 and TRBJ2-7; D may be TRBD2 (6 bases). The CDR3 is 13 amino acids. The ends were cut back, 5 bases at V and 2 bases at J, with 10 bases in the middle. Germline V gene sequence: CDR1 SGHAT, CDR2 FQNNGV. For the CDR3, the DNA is TGTGCCAGCAGCGGGGGACTGGCCTACGAGCAGTACTTC. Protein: CASSGGLAYEQYF.

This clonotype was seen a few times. CDR3 amino acids: CASSAASGGASSYNEQFF. The CDR3 DNA reads as TGTGCCAGCAGTGCGGCTAGCGGGGGGGCGAGCTCCTACAATGAGCAGTTCTTC. The chain couples TRBV2 to TRBJ2-1, with 12 bases identical to TRBD2. The CDR3 extends over 18 amino acids. CDR1 and CDR2 from the germline V gene are SNHLY and FYNNEI. Trimming at V came to 4 bases and at J to 0 bases, leaving 7 bases not matched to a gene.

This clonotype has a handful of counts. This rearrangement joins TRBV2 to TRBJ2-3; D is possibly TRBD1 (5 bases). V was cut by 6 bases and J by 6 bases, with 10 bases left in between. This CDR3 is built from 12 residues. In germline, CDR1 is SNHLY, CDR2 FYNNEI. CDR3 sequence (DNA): TGTGCCAGCAGGGACATCGGGGATACGCAGTATTTT. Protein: CASRDIGDTQYF.

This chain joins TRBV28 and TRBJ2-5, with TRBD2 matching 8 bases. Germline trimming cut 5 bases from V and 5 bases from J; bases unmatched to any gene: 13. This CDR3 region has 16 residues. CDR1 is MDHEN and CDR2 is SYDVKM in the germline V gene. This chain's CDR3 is CASSREGVSGAETQYF. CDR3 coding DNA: TGTGCCAGCAGTCGAGAGGGGGTTAGCGGGGCGGAGACCCAGTACTTC.

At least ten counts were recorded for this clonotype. CDR3 nucleotides: TGTGCCAGCAGCCGGAGCGGTTACGAGCAGTACTTC. It translates to CASSRSGYEQYF. The chain links TRBV14 to TRBJ2-7; possible D gene TRBD2, 5 bases. The CDR3 covers 12 residues. Germline V gene lookup returns CDR1 SGHDN and CDR2 FVKESK. The V and J ends lost 4 bases and 4 bases respectively, with 8 bases between them.

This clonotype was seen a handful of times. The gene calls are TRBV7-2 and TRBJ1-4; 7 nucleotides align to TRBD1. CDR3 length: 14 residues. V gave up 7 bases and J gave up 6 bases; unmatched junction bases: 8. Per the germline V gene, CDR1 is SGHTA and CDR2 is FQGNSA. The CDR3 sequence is CASTGGDSYEKLFF. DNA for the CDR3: TGTGCCAGCACCGGGGGGGACAGTTATGAAAAACTGTTTTTT.

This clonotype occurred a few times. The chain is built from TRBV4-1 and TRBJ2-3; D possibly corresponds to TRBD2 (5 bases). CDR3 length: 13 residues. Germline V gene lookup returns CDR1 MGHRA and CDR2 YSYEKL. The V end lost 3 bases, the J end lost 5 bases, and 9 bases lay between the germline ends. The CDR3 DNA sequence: TGCGCCAGCAGCCACGTCGGGGAAGATACGCAGTATTTT. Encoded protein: CASSHVGEDTQYF.

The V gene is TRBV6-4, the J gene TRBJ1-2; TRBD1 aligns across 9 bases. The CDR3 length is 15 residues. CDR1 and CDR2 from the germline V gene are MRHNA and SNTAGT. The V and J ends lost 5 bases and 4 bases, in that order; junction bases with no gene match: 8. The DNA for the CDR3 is TGTGCCAGCAGTCGGGAAGGGACAGGGTCCTATGGCTACACCTTC. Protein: CASSREGTGSYGYTF.

CDR3 residues: CASSQVTGTSGYNEQFF. The CDR3 nucleotides are TGTGCCAGCAGCCAAGTCACTGGAACTAGCGGATACAATGAGCAGTTCTTC. The J gene is TRBJ2-1, the V gene TRBV3-1, with 8 positions matching TRBD2. Germline V gene lookup returns CDR1 LGHDT and CDR2 YNNKEL (reference sequence). CDR3 size: 17 residues. Trimming cost V 1 base and J 4 bases; bases outside gene matches: 9.

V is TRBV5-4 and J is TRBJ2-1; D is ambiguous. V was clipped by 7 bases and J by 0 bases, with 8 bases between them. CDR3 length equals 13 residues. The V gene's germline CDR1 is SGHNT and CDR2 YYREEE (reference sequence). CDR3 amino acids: CASEADSYNEQFF. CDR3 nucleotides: TGTGCCAGCGAAGCTGACTCCTACAATGAGCAGTTCTTC.

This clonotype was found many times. CDR3 region: CASSLTQGAIQPQHF. The CDR3 DNA follows: TGTGCCAGCAGCTTAACGCAGGGGGCGATTCAGCCCCAGCATTTT. This chain uses TRBV7-8 with TRBJ1-5, with 8 bases identical to TRBD1. Per the germline V gene, CDR1 is SGHVS and CDR2 is FQNEAQ. This CDR3 region has 15 residues. With V trimmed by 2 bases and J by 6 bases, 6 bases remained unmatched.

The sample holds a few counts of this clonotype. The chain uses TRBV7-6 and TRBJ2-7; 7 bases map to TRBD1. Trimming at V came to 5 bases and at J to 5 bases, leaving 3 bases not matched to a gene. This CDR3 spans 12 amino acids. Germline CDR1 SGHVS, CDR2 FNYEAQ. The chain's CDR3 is CASSKQGNEQYF. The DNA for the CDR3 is TGTGCCAGCAGCAAACAGGGGAACGAGCAGTACTTC.

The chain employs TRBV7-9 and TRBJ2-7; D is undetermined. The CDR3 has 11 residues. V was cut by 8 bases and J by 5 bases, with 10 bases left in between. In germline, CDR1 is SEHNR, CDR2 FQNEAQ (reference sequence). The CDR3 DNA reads TGTGCCAGCGGGCGCCGGGACGAGCAGTACTTC. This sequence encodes CASGRRDEQYF.

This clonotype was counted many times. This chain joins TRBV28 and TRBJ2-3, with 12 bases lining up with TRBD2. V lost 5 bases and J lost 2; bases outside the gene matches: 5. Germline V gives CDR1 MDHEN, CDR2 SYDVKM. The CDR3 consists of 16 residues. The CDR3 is CASSGRTSGVTDTQYF. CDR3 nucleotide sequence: TGTGCCAGCAGTGGACGGACTAGCGGGGTCACAGATACGCAGTATTTT.

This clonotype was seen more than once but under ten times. The CDR3 DNA reads TGTGCCTGGACCGGGACAGGGGTAGATACGCAGTATTTT. Protein product: CAWTGTGVDTQYF. The chain has TRBV5-5 and TRBJ2-3; 10 nucleotides match TRBD1. The V gene's germline CDR1 is SGHKS and CDR2 YYEKEE (reference sequence). Losses at the gene ends were 10 bases for V and 5 bases for J; bases not matched to a gene: 7. The CDR3 covers 13 residues.

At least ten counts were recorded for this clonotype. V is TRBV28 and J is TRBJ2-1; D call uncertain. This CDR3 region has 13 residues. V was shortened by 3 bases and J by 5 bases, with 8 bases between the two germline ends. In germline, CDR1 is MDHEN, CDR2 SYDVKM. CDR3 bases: TGTGCCAGCAGTTTTTTGGGTGACAATGAGCAGTTCTTC. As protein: CASSFLGDNEQFF.

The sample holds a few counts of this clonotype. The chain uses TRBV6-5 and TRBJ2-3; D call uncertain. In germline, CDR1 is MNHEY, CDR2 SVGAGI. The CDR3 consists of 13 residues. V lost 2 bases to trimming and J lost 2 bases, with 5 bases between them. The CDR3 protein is CASSYPNTDTQYF. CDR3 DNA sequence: TGTGCCAGCAGTTACCCTAACACAGATACGCAGTATTTT.